These T cell receptor beta chains were read from a single sample in a study of shared T cell receptors in the human thymus. Profiling relied on immunoSEQ multiplex PCR, and the TCRdb table lists in-frame clones only, not all of them. The repertoire consists of approximately 580,000 clones, with about 80% occurring once and the leading ten covering roughly 0.013%. These data also featured in a second study, about human thymus T cells.

Sequencing used thymocytes. The receptors were gathered from a boy less than two years old with a congenital heart defect. CDR3s include the opening cysteine and the closing phenylalanine or tryptophan. Fields, in order: V gene, J gene, clone size, D gene, CDR3 DNA, CDR3 protein. D genes are given only for firm matches. Only some rows state a clone size, as once, few, many or a class for expanded clones.

>TRBV7-9|TRBJ2-2|-|TRBD2
TGTGCCACTCCGGGACTAGAGGCCCCTCTCGGGGCCGGGGAGCTGTTTTTT
CATPGLEAPLGAGELFF
>TRBV5-6|TRBJ2-7|-|TRBD2
TGTGCCAGCAGCTTAGGACTAGCTGTCTACGAGCAGTACTTC
CASSLGLAVYEQYF
>TRBV6-6|TRBJ1-1|-|-
TGTGCCAGCGCTCACGGTGATGTAGCTTTCTTT
CASAHGDVAFF
>TRBV4-1|TRBJ1-3|few|-
TGCGCCAGCAGCCAGGACAACTCTGGAAACACCATATATTTT
CASSQDNSGNTIYF
>TRBV4-1|TRBJ2-2|-|TRBD2
TGCGCCAGCAGCCAAGATTTTCTAGCGGGAGGGGGAGCCGGGGAGCTGTTTTTT
CASSQDFLAGGGAGELFF
>TRBV28|TRBJ2-6|-|-
TGTGCCAGCAGTGTACCGCAGGGATATCAAACTGGGGCCAACGTCCTGACTTTC
CASSVPQGYQTGANVLTF
>TRBV5-1|TRBJ2-7|-|TRBD2
TGCGCCAGCAGCCTCCAATCACCAGGTAGCGGGACCACCTACGAGCAGTACTTC
CASSLQSPGSGTTYEQYF
>TRBV7-9|TRBJ2-1|few|-
TGTGCCAGCAGGCCGACCGGGACTTACAATGAGCAGTTCTTC
CASRPTGTYNEQFF
>TRBV27|TRBJ1-2|-|-
TGTGCCAGCAAAAGTCAGGGGCCCTATGGCTACACCTTC
CASKSQGPYGYTF
>TRBV5-1|TRBJ2-3|-|TRBD2
TGCGCCAGCAGCAAGAGCGGGAGCCCGAGCACAGATACGCAGTATTTT
CASSKSGSPSTDTQYF
>TRBV4-1|TRBJ2-2|-|TRBD2
TGCGCCAGCAGCAACCGGACTAGCGGGTACGGGGAGCTGTTTTTT
CASSNRTSGYGELFF
>TRBV10-3|TRBJ1-2|-|-
TGTGCCATCAGTGGAGACAGAGCTAACTATGGCTACACCTTC
CAISGDRANYGYTF
>TRBV13|TRBJ2-3|-|-
TGTGCCAGCAGCTTAATGAGGGAAGTTTATTTT
CASSLMREVYF
>TRBV28|TRBJ1-1|-|-
TGTGCCAGCAGTTCCCCGGGAGGACCGAACACTGAAGCTTTCTTT
CASSSPGGPNTEAFF
>TRBV5-1|TRBJ2-1|-|TRBD2
TGCGCCAGCAGGACGGGCGGGGAGGGAGAGCAGTTCTTC
CASRTGGEGEQFF
>TRBV27|TRBJ2-7|once|-
TGTGCCAGCAGCGGCCCGGGCGGGACGGGAGCCTACGAGCAGTACTTC
CASSGPGGTGAYEQYF
>TRBV28|TRBJ2-7|-|TRBD1
TGTGCCAGCACCGCACCGGGACAGGGGGCCTACGAGCAGTACTTC
CASTAPGQGAYEQYF
>TRBV4-3|TRBJ2-7|-|TRBD1
TGCGCCAGCAGCCCGGGACAGGGGGCCTACGAGCAGTACTTC
CASSPGQGAYEQYF
>TRBV27|TRBJ2-5|-|TRBD1
TGTGCCAGCAGTCCCAGGGGGCTTGAGACCCAGTACTTC
CASSPRGLETQYF
>TRBV7-2|TRBJ1-4|-|-
TGTGCCAGCAGCCCCACGCCCGGACAGTGTAATGAAAAACTGTTTTTT
CASSPTPGQCNEKLFF
>TRBV7-6|TRBJ2-7|once|-
TGTGCCAGCAGCTTGGGCGGGGCAGGAGAGCAGTACTTC
CASSLGGAGEQYF
>TRBV19|TRBJ2-2|-|-
TGTGCCAGTAAAGCCGAGCTCACCGGGGAGCTGTTTTTT
CASKAELTGELFF
>TRBV19|TRBJ2-6|-|TRBD1
TGTGCCAGTAGTACCCCGGGACAGGGGCGCCCCGGGGCCAACGTCCTGACTTTC
CASSTPGQGRPGANVLTF
>TRBV4-1|TRBJ1-1|-|-
TGCGCCAGCAGCCCGGACATCCTGAACACTGAAGCTTTCTTT
CASSPDILNTEAFF
>TRBV5-1|TRBJ2-3|few|-
TGCGCCAGCAGCTTGGATGAGCGGCGCACAGATACGCAGTATTTT
CASSLDERRTDTQYF
>TRBV5-6|TRBJ1-1|few|TRBD1
TGTGCCAGCAGCTTGGGGACAGGAGAGAACACTGAAGCTTTCTTT
CASSLGTGENTEAFF
>TRBV28|TRBJ2-7|-|TRBD2
TGTGCCAGCAGTGAACTCCTAGCGGGAGGCTACGAGCAGTACTTC
CASSELLAGGYEQYF
>TRBV5-1|TRBJ2-7|-|TRBD2
TGCGCCAGCTCCGCCAGACTAGCGGGAGGCGAGCAGTACTTC
CASSARLAGGEQYF
>TRBV5-6|TRBJ2-7|-|TRBD2
TGTGCCAGCAGCTTGGGACTAGCGGGAGCCTACGAGCAGTACTTC
CASSLGLAGAYEQYF
>TRBV28|TRBJ2-7|-|-
TGTGCCAGCAATAAGACTAGAGGCTACGAGCAGTACTTC
CASNKTRGYEQYF
>TRBV10-3|TRBJ2-1|-|-
TGTGCCATCAGTGAGCGGGAGTCCTACAATGAGCAGTTCTTC
CAISERESYNEQFF
>TRBV7-9|TRBJ1-4|once|TRBD1
TGTGCCAGCAGCAACCGGGACAGGGGACATGAAAAACTGTTTTTT
CASSNRDRGHEKLFF
>TRBV10-2|TRBJ2-7|-|TRBD1
TGCGCCAGCAGTGAGGGTACAGGGGCTCCTTCCTACGAGCAGTACTTC
CASSEGTGAPSYEQYF
>TRBV5-1|TRBJ2-5|-|TRBD2
TGCGCCAGCAGCTTGGATCTGGCGGGAGTTGCAGAGACCCAGTACTTC
CASSLDLAGVAETQYF
>TRBV2|TRBJ1-1|-|TRBD1
TGTGCCAGCAGTGAAGGCGGACAGGGGGTGGATGAAGCTTTCTTT
CASSEGGQGVDEAFF
>TRBV7-9|TRBJ2-5|-|TRBD2
TGTGCCAGCAGCTTACTGCGGGAGGGCCAAGTGGGAGAGACCCAGTACTTC
CASSLLREGQVGETQYF
>TRBV5-6|TRBJ1-5|-|TRBD1
TGTGCCAGCAGCCGACAGGGATATAGCAATCAGCCCCAGCATTTT
CASSRQGYSNQPQHF
>TRBV6-5|TRBJ1-1|-|TRBD1
TGTGCCAGCAGTTACTCGGACAGGGGGAAAACTGAAGCTTTCTTT
CASSYSDRGKTEAFF
>TRBV7-2|TRBJ1-5|-|-
TGTGCCAGCAGCCCCTCAGGCGTGTCGGGGACACTGGAGCCCCAGCATTTT
CASSPSGVSGTLEPQHF
>TRBV11-2|TRBJ2-1|-|TRBD2
TGTGCCAGCACCCCAGGGGCTAGCGGGAACGAGGTGCAGTTCTTC
CASTPGASGNEVQFF
>TRBV5-6|TRBJ2-3|-|TRBD2
TGTGCCAGCAGCTTGGACGTTAAGGCTAGCGGGAGCCGTTCAGATACGCAGTATTTT
CASSLDVKASGSRSDTQYF
>TRBV4-3|TRBJ2-3|-|TRBD2
TGCGCCAGCAGCCAAGTTCCGGGACTAGCGGGATTAGGGGCGCAGTATTTT
CASSQVPGLAGLGAQYF